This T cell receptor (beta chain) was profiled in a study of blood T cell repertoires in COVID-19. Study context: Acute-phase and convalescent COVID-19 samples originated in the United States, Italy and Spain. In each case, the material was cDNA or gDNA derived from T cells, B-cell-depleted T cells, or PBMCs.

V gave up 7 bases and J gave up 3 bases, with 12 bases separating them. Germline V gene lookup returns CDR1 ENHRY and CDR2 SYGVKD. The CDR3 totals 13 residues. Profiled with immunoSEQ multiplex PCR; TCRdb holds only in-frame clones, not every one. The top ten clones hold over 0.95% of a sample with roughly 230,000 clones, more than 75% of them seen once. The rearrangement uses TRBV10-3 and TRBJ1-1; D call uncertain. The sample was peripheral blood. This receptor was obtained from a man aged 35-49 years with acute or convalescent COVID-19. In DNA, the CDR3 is TGTGCCATCACCCAAGAACGGGACACTGAAGCTTTCTTT. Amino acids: CAITQERDTEAFF.